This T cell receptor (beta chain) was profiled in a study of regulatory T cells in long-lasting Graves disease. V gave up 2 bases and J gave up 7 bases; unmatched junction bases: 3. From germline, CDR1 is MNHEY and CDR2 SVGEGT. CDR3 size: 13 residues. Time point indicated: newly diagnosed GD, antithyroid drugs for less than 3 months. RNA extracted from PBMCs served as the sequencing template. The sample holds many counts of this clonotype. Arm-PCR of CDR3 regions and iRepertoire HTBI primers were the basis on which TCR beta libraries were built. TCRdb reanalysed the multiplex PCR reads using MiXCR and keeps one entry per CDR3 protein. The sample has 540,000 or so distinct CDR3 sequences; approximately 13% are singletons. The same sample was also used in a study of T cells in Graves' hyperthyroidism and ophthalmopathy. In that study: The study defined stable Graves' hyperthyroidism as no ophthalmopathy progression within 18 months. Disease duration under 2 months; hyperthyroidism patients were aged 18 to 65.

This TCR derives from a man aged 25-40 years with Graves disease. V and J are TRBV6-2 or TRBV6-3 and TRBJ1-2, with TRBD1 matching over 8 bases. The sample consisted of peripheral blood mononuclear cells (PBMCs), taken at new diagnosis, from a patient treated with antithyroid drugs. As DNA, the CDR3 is TGTGCCAGCAGTTACCTGGACAGGGCTGGCTACACCTTC. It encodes CASSYLDRAGYTF.